This T cell receptor (beta chain) was captured in a study of cytomegalovirus exposure and HLA in healthy donors. At the level of the study: Genotyping showed roughly 76% of roughly 400 donors falling in the Caucasian-associated ancestry cluster.

The CDR3 is 14 residues long. V was cut by 9 bases and J by 4 bases, with 16 bases left in between. Germline V gene sequence: CDR1 MNHNS, CDR2 SASEGT. Notes on this clone: Its matching antigen is unknown.

Use of 60 Vbeta and 13 Jbeta primers characterized the PCR. Repertoires were generated with immunoSEQ multiplex PCR, while TCRdb's copy carries only in-frame clones and drops some. There are about 140,000 clones in the sample; around 86% occur only once, and roughly 2.9% lies in the top ten. Points from the study as a whole: Previously analyzed data showed that most TCR beta V segments were productive at a frequency of about 87% or about 30%. Fewer N-insertions than the roughly 650-donor mean were reportedly shown by an Asian-associated ancestry cluster in a later analysis.

The sequence was collected from a woman aged 25-40 years in good health and CMV-seronegative. Sequencing used PBMCs. V usage is TRBV6-1 and J usage is TRBJ2-1; tentatively, D is TRBD1 (6 bases). The DNA for the CDR3 is TGTGCCAGTCCTCAGGGGCAGGATTACAATGAGCAGTTCTTC. Protein: CASPQGQDYNEQFF.